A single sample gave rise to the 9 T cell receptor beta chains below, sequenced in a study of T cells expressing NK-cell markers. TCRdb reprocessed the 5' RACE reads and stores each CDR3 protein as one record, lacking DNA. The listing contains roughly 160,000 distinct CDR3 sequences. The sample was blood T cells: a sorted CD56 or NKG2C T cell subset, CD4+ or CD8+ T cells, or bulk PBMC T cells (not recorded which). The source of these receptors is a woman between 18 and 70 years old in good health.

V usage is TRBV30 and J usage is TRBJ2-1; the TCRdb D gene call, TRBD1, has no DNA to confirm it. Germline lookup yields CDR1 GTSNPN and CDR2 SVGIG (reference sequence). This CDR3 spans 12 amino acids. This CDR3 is CAWSVRGNEQFF.

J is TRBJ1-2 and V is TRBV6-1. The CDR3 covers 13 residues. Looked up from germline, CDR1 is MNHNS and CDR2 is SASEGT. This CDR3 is CASRVSRKHGYTF.

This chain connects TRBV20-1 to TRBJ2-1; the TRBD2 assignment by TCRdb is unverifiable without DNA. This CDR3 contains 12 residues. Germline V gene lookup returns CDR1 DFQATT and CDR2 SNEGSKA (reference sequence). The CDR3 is CSAGGGHNEQFF.

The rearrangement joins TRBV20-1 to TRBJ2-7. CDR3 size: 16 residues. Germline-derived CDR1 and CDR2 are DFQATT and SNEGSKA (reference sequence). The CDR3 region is CSARDRYFLGTYEQYF.

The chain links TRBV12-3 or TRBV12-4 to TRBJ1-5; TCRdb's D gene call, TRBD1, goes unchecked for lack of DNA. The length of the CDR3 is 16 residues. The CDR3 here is CASSSSGGEGNQPQHF.

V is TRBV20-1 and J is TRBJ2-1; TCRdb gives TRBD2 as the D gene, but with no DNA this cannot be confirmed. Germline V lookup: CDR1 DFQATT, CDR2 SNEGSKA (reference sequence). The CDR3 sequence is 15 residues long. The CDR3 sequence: CSARDAGLALNEQFF.

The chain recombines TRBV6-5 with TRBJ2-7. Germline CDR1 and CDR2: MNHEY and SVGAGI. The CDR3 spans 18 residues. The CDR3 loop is CASSYSPFAYGSSYEQYF.

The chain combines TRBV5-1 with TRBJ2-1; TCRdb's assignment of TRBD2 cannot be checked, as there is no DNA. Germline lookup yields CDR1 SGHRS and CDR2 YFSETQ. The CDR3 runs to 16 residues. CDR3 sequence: CASSPIVPGTYNEQFF.

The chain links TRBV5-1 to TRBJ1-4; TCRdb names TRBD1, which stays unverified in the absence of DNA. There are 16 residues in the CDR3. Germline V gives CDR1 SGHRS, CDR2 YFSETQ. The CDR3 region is CASSLAGAGTNEKLFF.